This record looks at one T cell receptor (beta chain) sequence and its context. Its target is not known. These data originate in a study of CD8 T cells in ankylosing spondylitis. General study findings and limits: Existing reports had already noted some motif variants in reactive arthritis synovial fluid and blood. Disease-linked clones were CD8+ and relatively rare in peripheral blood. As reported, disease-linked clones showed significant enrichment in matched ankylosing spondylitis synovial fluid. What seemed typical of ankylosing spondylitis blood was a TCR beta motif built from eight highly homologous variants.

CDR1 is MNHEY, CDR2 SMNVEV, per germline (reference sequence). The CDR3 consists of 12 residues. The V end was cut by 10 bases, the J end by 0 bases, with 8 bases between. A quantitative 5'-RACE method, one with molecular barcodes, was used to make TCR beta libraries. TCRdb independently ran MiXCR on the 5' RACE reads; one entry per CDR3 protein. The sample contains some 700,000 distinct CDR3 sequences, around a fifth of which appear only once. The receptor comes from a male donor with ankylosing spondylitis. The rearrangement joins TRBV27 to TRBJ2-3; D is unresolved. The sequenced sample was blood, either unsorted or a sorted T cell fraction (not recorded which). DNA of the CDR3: TGTGCCATGACGGACAGCACAGATACGCAGTATTTT. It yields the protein CAMTDSTDTQYF.